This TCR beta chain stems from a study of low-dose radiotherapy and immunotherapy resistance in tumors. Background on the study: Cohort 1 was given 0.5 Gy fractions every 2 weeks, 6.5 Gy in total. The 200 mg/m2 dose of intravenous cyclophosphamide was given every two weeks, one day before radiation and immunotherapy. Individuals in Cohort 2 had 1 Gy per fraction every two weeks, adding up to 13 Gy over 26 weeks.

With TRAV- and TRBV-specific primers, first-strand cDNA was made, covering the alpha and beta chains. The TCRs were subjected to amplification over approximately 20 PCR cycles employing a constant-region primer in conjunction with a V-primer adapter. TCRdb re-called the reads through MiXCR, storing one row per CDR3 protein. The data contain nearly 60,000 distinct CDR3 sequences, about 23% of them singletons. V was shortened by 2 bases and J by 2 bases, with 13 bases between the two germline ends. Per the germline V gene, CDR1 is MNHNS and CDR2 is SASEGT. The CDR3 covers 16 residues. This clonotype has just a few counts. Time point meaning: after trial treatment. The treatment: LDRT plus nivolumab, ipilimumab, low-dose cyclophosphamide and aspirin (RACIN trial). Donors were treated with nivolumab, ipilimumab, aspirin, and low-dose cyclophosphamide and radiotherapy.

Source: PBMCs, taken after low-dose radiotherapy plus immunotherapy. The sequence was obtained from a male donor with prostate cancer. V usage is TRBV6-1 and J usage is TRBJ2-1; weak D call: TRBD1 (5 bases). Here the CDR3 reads CASSEIGLGAYNEQFF. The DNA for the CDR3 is TGTGCCAGCAGTGAAATTGGCCTAGGGGCCTACAATGAGCAGTTCTTC.